This entry concerns a single TCR beta chain. The table lists this clone with a count of one. Its antigen specificity is not known. Qualities for individual bases were not recorded, and no much larger clone is one base off. The entry originates in a study of blood T cell repertoires in COVID-19 (dated by TCRdb to 2020 to 2021). In the study overall: Collaborator samples came from the United States, Italy and Spain and covered acute and convalescent phases of COVID-19. The material from the prospective study consisted of cDNA or gDNA derived from T cells, B-cell-depleted T cells, or PBMCs. The dataset comprised deeply sampled blood TCRbeta repertoires from subjects exposed to, actively infected with, or recovered from COVID-19. The repertoires were released in a freely available public database intended as a resource for research on the immune response to SARS-CoV-2. The samples were drawn from two sources: the first 160 participants of the ongoing ImmuneRACE study, and 950 to 1,500 subjects contributed by 6 global collaborators. The sample metadata nearly always contained a de-identified subject ID, COVID-19 status, age in years and sex. Where available, HLA class I and class II types were taken from metadata supplied by the sample provider and were not determined by assay-based typing.

Trimming takes 6 bases off V and 3 bases off J; junction bases not matched to a gene: 7. CDR1 and CDR2, looked up from the germline V gene (reference sequence), are MNHEY and SMNVEV. The CDR3 has 15 amino acids, counting the end cysteine and phenylalanine. Just CDR3 DNA is preserved here, 45 bases in frame from base 1. Collaborating institutions collected whole blood in K2EDTA tubes following their own protocols. For TCRbeta analysis, collaborator samples were shipped as frozen whole blood, as isolated PBMCs, or as DNA extracted from either sample type. What the authors observed across the whole study: Clinical and demographic metadata were provided uncurated, with the amount varying by source and participant.

TCRbeta CDR3 regions were amplified from genomic DNA using the immunoSEQ Assay, a bias-controlled multiplex PCR. Per the original workflow: The number of nucleated cells in each sample was estimated by amplification of reference gene primers within the assay. To quantify the absolute abundance of each unique TCRbeta CDR3 rearrangement, sequence reads were collapsed and filtered. Productive Simpson clonality was computed per sample as the square root of Simpson's diversity index over productive rearrangements. TCRdb's version of the immuneACCESS table is confined to in-frame rearrangements and falls short of the full clone set. An unresolved V gene accounts for under half of the shortfall where checked; the remainder is of unknown origin. That table is the source of V, J and clone size, and D and trimming were worked out from the DNA. For this sample there are around 300,000 clones; about 85% appear just once. About 2.3% of the sample goes to the ten largest clones.

The sample comprised peripheral blood. This clonotype was sampled from a man younger than 35 with active or convalescent COVID-19. Recombination linked TRBV27 to TRBJ2-2, and TRBD2 aligns with 7 junction nucleotides. The CDR3 in this case is CASSLGGVYTGELFF. The nucleotide sequence reads as follows: TGTGCCAGCAGCCTGGGGGGGGTCTACACCGGGGAGCTGTTTTTT.